This passage covers 14 T cell receptor beta chains from one sample sequenced in a study of cytomegalovirus exposure and HLA in healthy donors. The PCR employed 60 Vbeta primers together with 13 Jbeta primers. Sequenced by immunoSEQ multiplex PCR; TCRdb stores in-frame clones only, minus some. The sample is made up of about 55,000 clones, and the top ten hold 12% of it. The sample was PBMCs. The receptors derive from a woman in her sixties or seventies in good health and CMV-seropositive.

The chain couples TRBV11-2 to TRBJ2-3, with 10 bases identical to TRBD2. With V trimmed by 6 bases and J by 8 bases, 11 bases remained unmatched. The CDR3 loop spans 15 amino acids. Germline loops: CDR1 SGHAT, CDR2 FQNNGV. The CDR3 coding sequence is TGTGCCAGCAGGCCCCCCGGGACTAGCGACGTTACGCAGTATTTT. This codes for CASRPPGTSDVTQYF.

The CDR3, as DNA: TGCGCCAGCAGCCCCCGGGAGCCAAGAAATGAAAAACTGTTTTTT. It yields the protein CASSPREPRNEKLFF. This chain uses TRBV5-1 with TRBJ1-4, with D uncertain. The CDR3 sequence is 15 residues long. The germline V and J ends were trimmed by 4 bases and 5 bases, with 15 bases remaining between them. Germline V lookup: CDR1 SGHRS, CDR2 YFSETQ.

The chain combines TRBV7-8 with TRBJ2-7; 8 bases map to TRBD1. V was pared by 1 base and J by 4 bases, with 9 bases of the junction left unmatched. Germline V gives CDR1 SGHVS, CDR2 FQNEAQ. This CDR3 spans 16 amino acids. CDR3 protein: CASSLVGSGGIYEQYF. DNA for the CDR3: TGTGCCAGCAGCTTAGTCGGGTCAGGGGGCATATACGAGCAGTACTTC.

The V call is TRBV2, the J call TRBJ1-5; D not certain. Deletions cut 2 bases from V and 3 bases from J, with 8 bases between. Germline CDR1 and CDR2: SNHLY and FYNNEI. This CDR3 is 14 amino acids long. The CDR3 sequence is CASSESVLNQPQHF. CDR3 coding DNA: TGTGCCAGCAGTGAATCGGTACTCAATCAGCCCCAGCATTTT.

The chain links TRBV14 to TRBJ1-3; 9 bases are shared with TRBD1. The junction had 6 bases not matched to a gene; V was cut back by 4 bases and J by 2 bases. CDR3 length equals 16 residues. From germline, CDR1 is SGHDN and CDR2 FVKESK. CDR3 sequence reads: CASSRDTGGTGNTIYF. The CDR3 DNA follows: TGTGCCAGCAGCCGAGACACAGGGGGCACTGGAAACACCATATATTTT.

The CDR3 DNA is TGTGCCAGCAGAGGACTAGCGGGGTATGGAAATGAGCAGTTCTTC. The encoded protein is CASRGLAGYGNEQFF. V usage is TRBV27 and J usage is TRBJ2-1; 12 positions match TRBD2. The CDR3 consists of 15 residues. Trimming cost V 6 bases and J 7 bases; bases outside gene matches: 7. CDR1 and CDR2 (germline): MNHEY, SMNVEV (reference sequence).

This chain uses TRBV4-1 with TRBJ1-5, with 7 bases lining up with TRBD1. The CDR3 consists of 15 residues. After removal of 0 bases from V and 4 bases from J, the junction contained 3 bases not matched to a gene. From germline, CDR1 is MGHRA and CDR2 YSYEKL. CDR3 in amino acids: CASSQELQGNQPQHF. CDR3 nucleotide sequence: TGCGCCAGCAGCCAAGAATTACAGGGGAATCAGCCCCAGCATTTT.

The chain has TRBV6-5 and TRBJ1-1, with D perhaps matching TRBD1 (5 bases). Trimming shortened V by 0 bases and J by 8 bases, and 7 bases separated the two germline ends. Germline CDR1 and CDR2: MNHEY and SVGAGI. The CDR3 spans 12 residues. The CDR3 sequence: CASSYSGLEAFF. The CDR3 DNA reads as TGTGCCAGCAGTTACTCGGGGCTAGAAGCTTTCTTT.

The chain recombines TRBV20-1 with TRBJ1-1; no definite D call. Germline lookup yields CDR1 DFQATT and CDR2 SNEGSKA (reference sequence). Trimming cost V 5 bases and J 10 bases, with 14 bases left between them. This CDR3 has 11 residues. CDR3 sequence (DNA): TGCAGTGCTGCCAAAACTGATAGAGCTTTCTTT. It encodes CSAAKTDRAFF.

According to its frequency, this clone is medium-sized. The chain uses TRBV7-9 and TRBJ2-1; TRBD1 aligns across 9 bases. Per the germline V gene, CDR1 is SEHNR and CDR2 is FQNEAQ (reference sequence). The CDR3 is 16 amino acids. The V gene end was trimmed by 5 bases and the J gene end by 10 bases; junction bases not matched to a gene: 15. In DNA form, the CDR3 reads TGTGCCAGCAGCATCAACCCGGGACAGGGCCTTCGCGAGCAGTTCTTC. It codes for CASSINPGQGLREQFF.

V and J are TRBV6-6 and TRBJ1-6; 9 bases agree with TRBD1. The CDR3 has 14 residues. Per germline, CDR1 MNHNY and CDR2 SVGAGI (reference sequence). V trimming: 6 bases; J trimming: 10 bases; junction bases outside the gene matches: 7. The CDR3 region has the DNA TGTGCCAGCAGCAGGGACAGGGTAGACTCACCCCTCCACTTT. The encoded protein is CASSRDRVDSPLHF.

This chain connects TRBV11-2 to TRBJ1-1; the match to TRBD1 covers 7 bases. The J segment lost 11 bases and the V segment lost 3 bases, leaving 6 bases of the junction unmatched. CDR3 length equals 12 residues. The germline V gene encodes CDR1 SGHAT and CDR2 FQNNGV. This chain's CDR3 is CASSLATGDAFF. CDR3 DNA: TGTGCCAGCAGCTTGGCTACAGGGGATGCTTTCTTT.

The rearrangement uses TRBV28 and TRBJ2-1, with 9 bases that match TRBD2. Germline trimming cut 4 bases from V and 4 bases from J; bases unmatched to any gene: 8. In germline, CDR1 is MDHEN, CDR2 SYDVKM. The CDR3 consists of 16 residues. CDR3 sequence reads: CASSSASGGPYNEQFF. As DNA, the CDR3 is TGTGCCAGCAGTTCCGCGAGCGGGGGGCCTTACAATGAGCAGTTCTTC.

This rearrangement joins TRBV6-5 to TRBJ2-7; D possibly corresponds to TRBD2 (5 bases). The V gene's germline CDR1 is MNHEY and CDR2 SVGAGI. There are 14 residues in the CDR3. Trimming pared 2 bases from V and 13 bases from J, leaving 21 bases between. The CDR3 protein is CASSYQKRAHDLYF. The CDR3 DNA is TGTGCCAGCAGTTACCAAAAGAGGGCCCACGACCTATACTTC.